Given below is one TCR beta chain in context. The antigen remains unidentified. This sample is part of a study of T cells after yellow fever vaccination. Points from the study as a whole: Most clones from primary vaccination were detected again post-booster (approximately 97% CD4, 88% CD8).

The ends were cut back, 2 bases at V and 9 bases at J, with 20 bases in the middle. This CDR3 comprises 16 residues. The germline V gene has CDR1 SGHTA and CDR2 FQGNSA. MiXCR, run by TCRdb on the 5' RACE reads, gives a single entry per CDR3 protein. In the table there are a few hundred thousand distinct CDR3 sequences, over 3.5% of which are singletons. This specimen consisted of PBMCs, obtained 5 days after the yellow fever booster vaccination. This chain joins TRBV7-2 and TRBJ2-1; maybe TRBD2 (6 bases). The TCR originated in a young man who received the YFV17D yellow fever vaccine. As DNA, the CDR3 is TGTGCCAGCAGCTTATCCCCGACTAGTAGGGAGTCTGAGCAGTTCTTC. Translating gives CASSLSPTSRESEQFF.